This T cell receptor beta chain is drawn from a study of blood T cells in healthy people across ages. The CDR3 length is 19 residues. V lost 4 bases to trimming and J lost 0 bases; unmatched junction nucleotides: 11. For the second PCR, which ran for roughly 6 to 12 cycles, a sample-barcoded 5' primer and a J-beta primer mix were used. A single record per CDR3 protein comes from TCRdb applying MiXCR to the 5' RACE reads. Seen here are roughly 800,000 distinct CDR3 sequences, approximately 25% observed once, and the top ten hold 3% to 4.5%. This clonotype was observed many times. Approximately 9 milliliters was the volume of peripheral blood drawn from each donor. This same sample was also part of a study on T cells of mothers and their children. Turning to that study: The donor cohort consisted of a few healthy Caucasian mothers and their six children. Slightly higher, non-significant overlap characterized related mother-child pairs relative to unrelated pairs.

The chain has TRBV12-3 or TRBV12-4 and TRBJ2-5; 13 bases agree with TRBD2. Sequencing was done on a sample of blood. This receptor was obtained from a boy aged 10-17 years in good health. The CDR3 here is CASSSDYRGLAGDQETQYF. CDR3 bases: TGTGCCAGCAGTTCAGACTACCGCGGACTAGCGGGGGACCAAGAGACCCAGTACTTC.